This T cell receptor (beta chain) was sequenced in a study of sequential checkpoint blockade in melanoma. The overall study: Arm A got nivolumab then ipilimumab; arm B the reverse, 1:1. Maintenance nivolumab came after either treatment sequence.

TCRdb's copy holds only in-frame clones and misses some; the assay was immunoSEQ multiplex PCR. The sample records some 40,000 clones, 80% to 90% being singletons. The treatment here: randomized to nivolumab then ipilimumab (arm A) or the reverse (arm B). The sequenced sample was CD8+ T cells sorted from blood (inferred from file names), obtained from a patient given nivolumab and ipilimumab in sequence. This TCR came from a human donor with melanoma.

In DNA, the CDR3 is TGTGCCAGCAGCCCCGGGACAGGATTTTATGGCTACACCTTC. Its translation is CASSPGTGFYGYTF. V is TRBV27 and J is TRBJ1-2, with TRBD1 matching over 8 bases. With 6 bases clipped from V and 5 bases from J, the junction kept 8 bases outside the gene matches. Germline CDR1 and CDR2: MNHEY and SMNVEV (reference sequence). The CDR3 extends over 14 amino acids.